The clone carrying this T cell receptor (beta chain) has ten or more counts. Its antigen remains unidentified. Library construction for TCR beta used iRepertoire HTBI primers and Arm-PCR of CDR3 regions. Using its own MiXCR run on the multiplex PCR reads, TCRdb lists one record per CDR3 protein. Among about 440,000 distinct CDR3 sequences, just under 15% were seen once, and the ten largest hold around 17%. V trimming: 6 bases; J trimming: 4 bases; junction bases outside the gene matches: 4. Germline V gene lookup returns CDR1 ENHRY and CDR2 SYGVKD. The CDR3 covers 14 residues. The sample's time point: newly diagnosed GD, antithyroid drugs for less than 3 months. PBMCs provided the RNA from which the TCR library was made. Patient provenance is recorded as an endocrinology department in Xi'an, China. This entry comes from a study of regulatory T cells in long-lasting Graves disease. Points from the study as a whole: Newly diagnosed Graves' patients had higher TCR diversity than persistent ones.

The same sample was also used in a study of T cells in Graves' hyperthyroidism and ophthalmopathy. That paper states: Diagnostic decisions used clinical symptoms, serum thyroxine and TRAb, thyroid ultrasound and orbital computed tomography. With the HTBI primer set, the TCR CDR3 went through a first round of RT-PCR.

The chain has TRBV10-3 and TRBJ2-1; 9 bases match TRBD2. The clonotype originates from a woman aged 25 to 45 with Graves disease. The sequences come from peripheral blood mononuclear cells (PBMCs), collected at new diagnosis, from a patient treated with antithyroid drugs. The CDR3 nucleotides are TGTGCCATCAGGGCGCGGGAGGGGTACAATGAGCAGTTCTTC. It encodes CAIRAREGYNEQFF.